Below, 15 T cell receptor beta chains from the same sample are listed, as sequenced in a study of T cell repertoires in cytomegalovirus infection. In TCRdb, the reads were re-called with MiXCR into one record per CDR3 protein. The table shows around 230,000 distinct CDR3 sequences, with roughly two fifths occurring only once. These TCRs' antigens remain unknown. Specimen: CD8+ T cells from cultured PBMCs, collected from culture after CMV antigen stimulation. These receptors originate from a human donor in good health (CMV status not recorded). Some clones in this sample may be carry-over from other donors' samples.

This chain connects TRBV29-1 to TRBJ2-3; D is perhaps TRBD1 (6 bases). V gave up 3 bases and J gave up 3 bases, with 13 bases separating them. This CDR3 is 14 amino acids long. Germline V gene lookup returns CDR1 SQVTM and CDR2 ANQGSEA. CDR3 amino acids: CSVDGIGTTDTQYF. The CDR3 DNA reads TGCAGCGTTGATGGGATCGGGACAACAGATACGCAGTATTTT.

V and J are TRBV7-3 and TRBJ2-3; 10 bases agree with TRBD1. Germline-derived CDR1 and CDR2 are SGHTA and FQGTGA. The junction had 8 bases not matched to a gene; V was cut back by 4 bases and J by 1 base. This CDR3 has 17 amino acids. The CDR3 here is CASSWDRGERGTDTQYF. DNA for the CDR3: TGTGCCAGCAGCTGGGACAGGGGAGAGCGGGGCACAGATACGCAGTATTTT.

The chain recombines TRBV7-3 with TRBJ2-1; 10 positions agree with TRBD2. V gave up 0 bases and J gave up 5 bases; unmatched junction bases: 7. This CDR3 is built from 17 residues. Per germline, CDR1 SGHTA and CDR2 FQGTGA. CDR3 DNA sequence: TGTGCCAGCAGCTTAACGAGCGGGCTAGCGGGAGACAATGAGCAGTTCTTC. Residues: CASSLTSGLAGDNEQFF.

This chain uses TRBV12-3 or TRBV12-4 with TRBJ2-3; D is uncertain. The ends were cut back, 6 bases at V and 3 bases at J, with 13 bases in the middle. The CDR3 runs 14 residues. The DNA for the CDR3 is TGTGCCAGCAGCCCGGGCCCACCTACAGATACGCAGTATTTT. This sequence encodes CASSPGPPTDTQYF.

V and J are TRBV7-9 and TRBJ2-5; D possibly uses TRBD1 or TRBD2 (5 bases each). Trimming removed 2 bases from V and 5 bases from J, with 9 bases in between. Germline V gene sequence: CDR1 SEHNR, CDR2 FQNEAQ (reference sequence). The CDR3 is made up of 13 amino acids. This CDR3 reads CASSLRGDETQYF. DNA of the CDR3: TGTGCCAGCAGCTTACGTGGGGACGAGACCCAGTACTTC.

This chain joins TRBV7-3 and TRBJ2-5; 9 bases are a match to TRBD1. This CDR3 is 18 amino acids long. J was trimmed by 0 bases and V by 5 bases; bases with no gene match: 13. Germline lookup yields CDR1 SGHTA and CDR2 FQGTGA. The CDR3, as DNA: TGTGCCAGCAGCCCCGGGGACAGGGCCTATACGGACCAAGAGACCCAGTACTTC. It specifies CASSPGDRAYTDQETQYF.

The chain carries TRBV6-5 and TRBJ2-7; TRBD2 matches 10 bases. The trim removed 0 bases at V and 4 bases at J, leaving 9 bases unmatched. Germline V CDR1 and CDR2: MNHEY, SVGAGI. The CDR3 contains 17 residues. The CDR3 is CASSYSGSSGSVYEQYF. As DNA, the CDR3 is TGTGCCAGCAGTTACTCCGGGTCTAGCGGGAGTGTATACGAGCAGTACTTC.

In this sample, this clonotype turned up a few times. This rearrangement joins TRBV24-1 to TRBJ2-7; 9 nucleotides align to TRBD2. V shed 3 bases and J 7 bases; nucleotides not matched to a gene: 9. This CDR3 is built from 15 residues. Germline V gene lookup returns CDR1 KGHDR and CDR2 SFDVKD. The CDR3 loop is CATSDPSAGGEEQYF. The CDR3 nucleotides are TGTGCCACCAGTGATCCCTCAGCGGGAGGCGAAGAGCAGTACTTC.

In its sample, this clonotype was seen once. The chain is built from TRBV28 and TRBJ2-4, with a tentative D call TRBD1 (5 bases). The CDR3 has 15 amino acids. With 3 bases removed from V and 4 bases from J, the gap between germline ends came to 13 bases. Germline values: CDR1 MDHEN, CDR2 SYDVKM. This CDR3 reads CASSFQGVGKNIQYF. CDR3 nucleotides: TGTGCCAGCAGTTTCCAGGGTGTGGGAAAAAACATTCAGTACTTC.

The rearrangement uses TRBV6-2 or TRBV6-3 and TRBJ2-1, with 7 bases that match TRBD2. Germline trimming cut 5 bases from V and 9 bases from J; bases unmatched to any gene: 10. Germline V CDR1 and CDR2: MNHEY, SVGEGT. The CDR3 contains 14 residues. CDR3: CASSPVLAWTEQFF. The CDR3 coding sequence is TGTGCCAGCAGTCCCGTACTAGCGTGGACTGAGCAGTTCTTC.

The table lists this clonotype with many counts. J is TRBJ2-1 and V is TRBV11-3, with D unclear. V was cut by 3 bases and J by 2 bases, with 8 bases left in between. Per germline, CDR1 SGHNT and CDR2 YENEEA. The CDR3 runs to 14 residues. The CDR3 DNA follows: TGTGCCAGCAGCTTCAGTGGGACCTACAATGAGCAGTTCTTC. It specifies CASSFSGTYNEQFF.

This chain uses TRBV4-1 with TRBJ2-1; 11 bases agree with TRBD2. With 6 bases clipped from V and 0 bases from J, the junction kept 10 bases outside the gene matches. The CDR3 spans 18 residues. Germline CDR1 MGHRA, CDR2 YSYEKL. As DNA, the CDR3 is TGCGCCAGCAGGGCAAGGGGACTAGCGGATAGCTCCTACAATGAGCAGTTCTTC. The encoded protein is CASRARGLADSSYNEQFF.

This clonotype has a count of ten or more. This chain uses TRBV7-8 with TRBJ2-1, with a possible D match to TRBD1 (5 bases). The CDR3 loop spans 15 amino acids. The V gene's germline CDR1 is SGHVS and CDR2 FQNEAQ. The ends were cut back, 3 bases at V and 1 base at J, with 10 bases in the middle. CDR3 sequence (DNA): TGTGCCAGCAGCTTCTGGCAGGGATCCTACAATGAGCAGTTCTTC. It specifies CASSFWQGSYNEQFF.

This clonotype turned up a few times. The chain links TRBV6-6 to TRBJ2-1, with TRBD1 identical over 9 bases. V dropped 0 bases and J dropped 8; count of bases not matched to a gene: 8. This CDR3 comprises 16 residues. From germline, CDR1 is MNHNY and CDR2 SVGAGI (reference sequence). CDR3 in amino acids: CASSYSIGTGYDEQFF. CDR3 coding DNA: TGTGCCAGCAGTTACTCGATCGGGACAGGGTATGATGAGCAGTTCTTC.

The genes are TRBV7-3 and TRBJ2-2; 9 bases fit TRBD1. Trimming took 1 base from V and 2 from J; bases not matched to a gene: 14. This CDR3 is built from 20 residues. Per germline, CDR1 SGHTA and CDR2 FQGTGA. CDR3 in DNA: TGTGCCAGCAGCTTAAATGGTGTCTGGGACAGGGCTACAAACACCGGGGAGCTGTTTTTT. Residues: CASSLNGVWDRATNTGELFF.